This is a list of T cell receptor beta chains from one sample in a study of shared clonotypes between healthy human individuals. Only in-frame clones appear in the TCRdb table, and some are missing; sequencing was by immunoSEQ multiplex PCR. This table has 2 million to 2.5 million clones, roughly 92% appearing once. Sequencing was done on a sample of naive CD4+ T cells from PBMCs. The receptors shown here come from a man aged 18 to 35 in good health. Some clones in this sample may be carry-over from other donors' samples. The CDR3 runs from the conserved cysteine through the conserved F or W. A D gene is named only where the DNA matches it firmly. Size tells how often a clone was seen (once, few, many) or the class of an expanded clone, and some rows leave it out.

>-|TRBV29-1|-|TRBJ1-3
TGCAGCGTTGAATTCGGGTCTGGAAACACCATATATTTT
CSVEFGSGNTIYF
>-|TRBV15|-|TRBJ2-2
TGTGCCACGAGGGTCTCCGGAGCGAACACCGGGGAGCTGTTTTTT
CATRVSGANTGELFF
>-|TRBV10-3|-|TRBJ2-7
TGTGCCATCAGCCAGGGAAGGGCCTACGAGCAGTACTTC
CAISQGRAYEQYF
>-|TRBV5-6|once|TRBJ2-5
TGTGCCAGCAGCTTGACGGGCGGAGAGACCCAGTACTTC
CASSLTGGETQYF
>-|TRBV7-9|-|TRBJ2-7
TGTGCCAGCAGCTTACAACAGGTTATCCACGAGCAGTACTTC
CASSLQQVIHEQYF
>-|TRBV28|few|TRBJ1-2
TGTGCCAGCAGTGAAACAGGTTCGTCTCAGTATGGCTACACCTTC
CASSETGSSQYGYTF
>TRBD1|TRBV6-1|-|TRBJ1-4
TGTGCCAGCGGACGGACAGGAGCCGAAAAACTGTTTTTT
CASGRTGAEKLFF
>-|TRBV11-2|-|TRBJ1-5
TGTGCCAGCAGCGACCCTGCCCGGGGCAATCAGCCCCAGCATTTT
CASSDPARGNQPQHF
>-|TRBV23-1|-|TRBJ2-4
TGCGCCCTGAAAAAACAGGGAGGCAAAAACATTCAGTACTTC
CALKKQGGKNIQYF
>TRBD1|TRBV7-2|-|TRBJ2-2
TGTGCCAGCAGCTTAAAGGGGGGACAGGTCGGGGAGCTGTTTTTT
CASSLKGGQVGELFF
>-|TRBV7-3|few|TRBJ2-2
TGTGCCAGCAGCCAAGGGGGAACCGGGGAGCTGTTTTTT
CASSQGGTGELFF
>-|TRBV5-1|-|TRBJ2-2
TGCGCCAGCAGCCCGGTGACAGGTCGGCCCACCGGGGAGCTGTTTTTT
CASSPVTGRPTGELFF
>-|TRBV6-1|-|TRBJ2-5
TGTGCCAGCAGTGACATACAAGAGACCCAGTACTTC
CASSDIQETQYF
>TRBD1|TRBV7-9|-|TRBJ2-7
TGTGCCAGCAGCCGACCCGGGACAGGGCTCAACGAGCAGTACTTC
CASSRPGTGLNEQYF
>TRBD1|TRBV19|-|TRBJ2-5
TGTGCCAGTAGTATACAGGGGGCCTCAGAGACCCAGTACTTC
CASSIQGASETQYF
>-|TRBV21-1|-|TRBJ2-6
TGTGCCATCTTTCCAGGGGTACCCTCTGGGGCCAACGTCCTGACTTTC
CAIFPGVPSGANVLTF
>-|TRBV5-5|-|TRBJ1-1
TGTGCCAGCAGCAAAAACTCGCTCCTTTCGACGAACACTGAAGCTTTCTTT
CASSKNSLLSTNTEAFF
>-|TRBV27|-|TRBJ1-5
TGTGCCAGCAGCCTTGGACAGAACCGTAATCAGCCCCAGCATTTT
CASSLGQNRNQPQHF
>TRBD1|TRBV4-2|-|TRBJ2-1
TGTGCCAGCAGCCAAAGCAGGGGGAGTTACAATGAGCAGTTCTTC
CASSQSRGSYNEQFF
>TRBD2|TRBV18|-|TRBJ2-5
TGTGCCAGCTCACCATCGGGCGGGAGTGGTGAGACCCAGTACTTC
CASSPSGGSGETQYF
>-|TRBV29-1|-|TRBJ1-3
TGCAGCGTACCCCCTCAGGGTTGGGACACCATATATTTT
CSVPPQGWDTIYF
>-|TRBV28|-|TRBJ1-4
TGTGCCAGCAGTTTGGACAGAGAGTATGAAAAACTGTTTTTT
CASSLDREYEKLFF
>TRBD2|TRBV7-3|-|TRBJ2-1
TGTGCCAGCAGCTTATCCCCTCTTCGGGAGGGCTACAATGAGCAGTTCTTC
CASSLSPLREGYNEQFF
>-|TRBV28|-|TRBJ2-1
TGTGCCAGCAGGCTCGGGACATTCCCCTACAATGAGCAGTTCTTC
CASRLGTFPYNEQFF
>-|TRBV9|-|TRBJ1-3
TGTGCCAGCACAAGGGACGGGGCTACTGGAAACACCATATATTTT
CASTRDGATGNTIYF
>-|TRBV5-1|few|TRBJ1-1
TGCGCCAGCAGCTTGGGAGTAGAGGGGGTAACTGAAGCTTTCTTT
CASSLGVEGVTEAFF
>TRBD1|TRBV6-8|-|TRBJ2-5
TGTGCCAGCAGTATTCGGGACAGGGGGCTGGAGACCCAGTACTTC
CASSIRDRGLETQYF
>-|TRBV10-1|-|TRBJ1-4
TGCGCCAGCACTGAGCAATACGAAAAACTGTTTTTT
CASTEQYEKLFF
>TRBD2|TRBV6-5|-|TRBJ2-3
TGTGCCAGCACCCCGGGGTTAGCGGGAGATACGCAGTATTTT
CASTPGLAGDTQYF
>TRBD1|TRBV28|-|TRBJ2-1
TGTGCCAGCAGTTTTTCCGGGACAGTCAGGAATGAGCAGTTCTTC
CASSFSGTVRNEQFF